One sample yielded the 5 T cell receptor beta chains listed below, sequenced in a study of CD8+CD57+ T cells in acquired aplastic anemia. CDR3 and TCR beta VDJ profiling relied on genomic DNA as the template. TCRdb redid the calling of the reads with MiXCR, one entry per CDR3 protein. Here the sample spans a few hundred thousand distinct CDR3 sequences, about half being singletons. Patients selected for sequencing had displayed CD8+CD57+ cell expansion by flow cytometry. The sample was sorted CD4+, CD8+, or CD8+CD57+ T cells (not recorded which) from PBMCs. These receptors all come from a human donor with aplastic anemia.

This clonotype came up many times. This rearrangement joins TRBV11-2 to TRBJ1-4; 7 nucleotides align to TRBD1. In germline, CDR1 is SGHAT, CDR2 FQNNGV. Trimming took 2 bases from V and 7 from J; bases not matched to a gene: 10. The CDR3 is 16 residues long. Here the CDR3 DNA reads TGTGCCAGCAGCTTATTGACAGGGTTGTTTGGTGAAAAACTGTTTTTT. Translating gives CASSLLTGLFGEKLFF.

The genes are TRBV29-1 and TRBJ1-2; D gene uncertain. Germline values: CDR1 SQVTM, CDR2 ANQGSEA. There are 13 residues in the CDR3. The ends were cut back, 7 bases at V and 1 base at J, with 13 bases in the middle. CDR3 amino acids: CSDGHTGNYGYTF. As DNA, the CDR3 is TGCAGCGACGGCCATACGGGTAACTATGGCTACACCTTC.

This CDR3 reads CASSVLGTASTHEQYF. The CDR3 nucleotides are TGTGCCAGCAGCGTATTGGGTACGGCTAGCACCCACGAGCAGTACTTC. The J gene is TRBJ2-7, the V gene TRBV9, with a tentative D call TRBD2 (5 bases). Deletions cut 1 base from V and 5 bases from J, with 19 bases between. The V gene's germline CDR1 is SGDLS and CDR2 YYNGEE. The CDR3 has 16 amino acids.

Only a few counts were recorded for this clonotype. Being one base from a much bigger clone, this may be a read error. The CDR3 reads CASGRAGGSTDTQYF. For the CDR3, the DNA is TGTGCCAGCGGTCGAGCGGGGGGGAGCACAGATACGCAGTATTTT. The chain carries TRBV12-3 or TRBV12-4 and TRBJ2-3, with 10 bases that match TRBD2. V lost 8 bases to trimming and J lost 0 bases; unmatched junction nucleotides: 5. The CDR3 runs to 15 residues.

This clonotype was seen many times. This chain's CDR3 is CASSWETGGKNTEAFF. The CDR3 DNA is TGTGCCAGTAGTTGGGAGACAGGGGGAAAGAACACTGAAGCTTTCTTT. The rearrangement links TRBV19 to TRBJ1-1; 9 nucleotides match TRBD1. The CDR3 covers 16 residues. After removal of 5 bases from V and 1 base from J, the junction contained 8 bases not matched to a gene. Germline V gene lookup returns CDR1 LNHDA and CDR2 SQIVND (reference sequence).